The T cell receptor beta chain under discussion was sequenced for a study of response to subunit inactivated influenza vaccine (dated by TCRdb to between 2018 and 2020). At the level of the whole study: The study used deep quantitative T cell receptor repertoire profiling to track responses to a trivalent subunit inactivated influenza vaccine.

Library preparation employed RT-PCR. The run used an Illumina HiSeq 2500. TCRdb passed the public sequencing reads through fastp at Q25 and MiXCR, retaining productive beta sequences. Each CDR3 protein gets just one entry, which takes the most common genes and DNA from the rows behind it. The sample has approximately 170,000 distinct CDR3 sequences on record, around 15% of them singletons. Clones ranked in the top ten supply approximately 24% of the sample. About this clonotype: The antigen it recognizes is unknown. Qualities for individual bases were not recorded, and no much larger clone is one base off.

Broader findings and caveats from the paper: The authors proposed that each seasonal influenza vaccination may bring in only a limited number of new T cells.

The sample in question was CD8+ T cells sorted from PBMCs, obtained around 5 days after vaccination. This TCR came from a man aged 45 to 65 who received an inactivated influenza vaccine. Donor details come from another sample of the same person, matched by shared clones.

For the CDR3, the sequence is CASSLRDRVRQPQHF. The DNA sequence is as follows: TGTGCCAGTAGTCTCCGGGACAGGGTCAGGCAGCCCCAGCATTTT. The chain joins TRBV19 to TRBJ1-5; TRBD1 matches 9 bases in the middle. CDR3 length: 15 amino acids, cysteine to phenylalanine. Only CDR3 DNA is held: 45 bases, read in frame from base 1. As encoded in the germline V gene (reference sequence), CDR1 is LNHDA while CDR2 is SQIVND. V is cut back by 5 bases and J by 7 bases, with 9 bases in the junction unmatched.